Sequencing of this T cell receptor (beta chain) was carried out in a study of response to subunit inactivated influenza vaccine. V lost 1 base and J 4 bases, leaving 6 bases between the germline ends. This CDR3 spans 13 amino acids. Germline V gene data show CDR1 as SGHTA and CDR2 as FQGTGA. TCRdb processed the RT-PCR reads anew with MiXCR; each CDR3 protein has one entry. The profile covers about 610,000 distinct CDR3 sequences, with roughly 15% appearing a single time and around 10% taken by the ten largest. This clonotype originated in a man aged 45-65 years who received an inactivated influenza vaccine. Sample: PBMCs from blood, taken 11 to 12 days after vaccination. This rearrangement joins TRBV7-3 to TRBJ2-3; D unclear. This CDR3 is CASSLNRADTQYF. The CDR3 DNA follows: TGTGCCAGCAGCTTAAACCGGGCAGATACGCAGTATTTT.